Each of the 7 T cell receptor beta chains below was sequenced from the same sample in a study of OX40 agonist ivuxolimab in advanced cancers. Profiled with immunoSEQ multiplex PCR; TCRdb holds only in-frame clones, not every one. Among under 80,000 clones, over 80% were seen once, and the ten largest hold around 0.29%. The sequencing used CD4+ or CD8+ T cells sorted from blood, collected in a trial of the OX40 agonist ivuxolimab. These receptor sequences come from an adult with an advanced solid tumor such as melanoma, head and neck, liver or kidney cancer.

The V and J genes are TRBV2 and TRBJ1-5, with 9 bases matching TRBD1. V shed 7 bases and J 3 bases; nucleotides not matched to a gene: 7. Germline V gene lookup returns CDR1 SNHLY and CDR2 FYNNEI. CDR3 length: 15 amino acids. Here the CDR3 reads CASTGQGFSNQPQHF. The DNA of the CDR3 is TGTGCCAGCACAGGACAGGGGTTTTCCAATCAGCCCCAGCATTTT.

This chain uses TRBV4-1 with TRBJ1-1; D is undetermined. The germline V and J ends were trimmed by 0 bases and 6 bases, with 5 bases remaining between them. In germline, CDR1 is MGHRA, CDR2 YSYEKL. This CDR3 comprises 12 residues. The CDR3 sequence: CASSQDTPEAFF. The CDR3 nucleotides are TGCGCCAGCAGCCAAGATACCCCTGAAGCTTTCTTT.

CDR3 nucleotides: TGTGCCAGTATTGGGGGGGGTGGCACTGAAGCTTTCTTT. Protein sequence: CASIGGGGTEAFF. J is TRBJ1-1 and V is TRBV27; the D gene is possibly TRBD1 (5 bases). Germline CDR1 reads MNHEY; CDR2 reads SMNVEV (reference sequence). V lost 9 bases, J lost 4 bases, and 15 bases lay in between. The CDR3 length is 13 residues.

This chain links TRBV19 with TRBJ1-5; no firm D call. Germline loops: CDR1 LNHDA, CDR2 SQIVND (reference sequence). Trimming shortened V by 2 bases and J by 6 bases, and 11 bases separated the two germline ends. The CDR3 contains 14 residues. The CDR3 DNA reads TGTGCCAGTAGTATAATCGGGGAAGGTCAGCCCCAGCATTTT. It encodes CASSIIGEGQPQHF.

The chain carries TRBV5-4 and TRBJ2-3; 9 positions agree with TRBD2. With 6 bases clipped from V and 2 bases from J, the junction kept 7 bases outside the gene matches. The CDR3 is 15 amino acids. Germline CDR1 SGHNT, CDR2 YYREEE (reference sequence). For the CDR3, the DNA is TGTGCCAGCACCCTGCGGGAGGGCCCCACAGATACGCAGTATTTT. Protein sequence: CASTLREGPTDTQYF.

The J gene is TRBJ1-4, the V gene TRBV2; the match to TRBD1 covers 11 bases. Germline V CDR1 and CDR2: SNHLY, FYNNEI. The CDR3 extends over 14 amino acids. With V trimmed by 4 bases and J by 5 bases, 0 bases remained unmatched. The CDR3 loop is CASSGDRGNEKLFF. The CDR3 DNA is TGTGCCAGCAGTGGGGACAGGGGGAATGAAAAACTGTTTTTT.

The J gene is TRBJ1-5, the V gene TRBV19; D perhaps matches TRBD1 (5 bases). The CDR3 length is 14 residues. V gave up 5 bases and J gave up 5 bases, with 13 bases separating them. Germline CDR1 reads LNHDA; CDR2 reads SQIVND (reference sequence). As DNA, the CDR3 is TGTGCCAGTAGTCCGCAGGGAGGCTATCAGCCCCAGCATTTT. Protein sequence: CASSPQGGYQPQHF. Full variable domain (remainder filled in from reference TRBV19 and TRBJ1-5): DGGITQSPKYLFRKEGQNVTLSCEQNLNHDAMYWYRQDPGQGLRLIYYSQIVNDFQKGDIAEGYSVSREKKESFPLTVTSAQKNPTAFYLCASSPQGGYQPQHFGDGTRLSIL.